This TCR beta chain is from a study of T cell responses to AZD1222 COVID-19 vaccine. Study results and limitations: Nearly half of the spike-specific TCRs reportedly recognize variant regions that carry no mutations.

Trimming shortened V by 6 bases and J by 7 bases, and 9 bases separated the two germline ends. The CDR3 is 11 amino acids. The germline V gene encodes CDR1 PRHDT and CDR2 FYEKMQ (reference sequence). A remark on this clone: The antigen is undetermined.

Data came from immunoSEQ multiplex PCR; TCRdb stores just in-frame clones and leaves some out. The table has roughly 150,000 clones, roughly 94% seen once; the top ten hold approximately 1.1%. The sample was peripheral blood, taken 28 days after the second AZD1222 dose. This chain links TRBV13 with TRBJ1-2; D unclear. This clonotype was obtained from an adult who received the AZD1222 COVID-19 vaccine. The CDR3 loop is CASREGFGYTF. The DNA for the CDR3 is TGTGCCAGCAGGGAGGGCTTTGGCTACACCTTC.